A single sample is the source of the 7 T cell receptor beta chains below, sequenced in a study of cytomegalovirus exposure and HLA in healthy donors. Use of 60 Vbeta and 13 Jbeta primers characterized the PCR. Libraries were prepared by immunoSEQ multiplex PCR; TCRdb keeps only in-frame clonotypes and omits some of them. The sample holds roughly 100,000 clones, 78% seen once. Sequencing input: PBMCs. The receptors derive from a man younger than 40 in good health and CMV-seronegative.

The chain combines TRBV11-3 with TRBJ2-1, with 11 bases identical to TRBD2. CDR1 SGHNT and CDR2 YENEEA come from the germline V gene. Trimming at V came to 5 bases and at J to 7 bases, leaving 10 bases not matched to a gene. The CDR3 has 16 residues. This CDR3 reads CASSALAGGPGNEQFF. In DNA, the CDR3 is TGTGCCAGCAGCGCCTTAGCGGGGGGGCCGGGTAATGAGCAGTTCTTC.

This chain links TRBV6-5 with TRBJ1-1; 11 bases are a match to TRBD1. The CDR3 length is 15 residues. Germline V CDR1 and CDR2: MNHEY, SVGAGI. V lost 1 base, J lost 5 bases, and 3 bases stayed unmatched. The CDR3 DNA follows: TGTGCCAGCAGTTACTTGGGACAGGGGGGGACTGAAGCTTTCTTT. Protein sequence: CASSYLGQGGTEAFF.

The V and J genes are TRBV10-3 and TRBJ2-7; no clear D. Germline V lookup: CDR1 ENHRY, CDR2 SYGVKD. Trimming removed 5 bases at V and 2 bases at J, with 16 bases between. The CDR3 loop spans 15 amino acids. The CDR3 is CAISPGADPAYEQYF. The CDR3 bases are TGTGCCATCAGTCCAGGCGCAGATCCAGCCTACGAGCAGTACTTC.

This sequence joins TRBV5-1 and TRBJ2-3; TRBD2 matches 11 bases. The V and J ends lost 0 bases and 5 bases, in that order; junction bases with no gene match: 2. This CDR3 spans 15 amino acids. The germline V gene encodes CDR1 SGHRS and CDR2 YFSETQ. CDR3 protein: CASSLDTSGGDTQYF. CDR3 nucleotide sequence: TGCGCCAGCAGCTTGGACACTAGCGGGGGAGATACGCAGTATTTT.

This clone is a singleton in its sample. The chain joins TRBV28 to TRBJ1-5; a possible D gene is TRBD1 (5 bases). The V and J ends lost 1 base and 0 bases respectively, with 10 bases between them. In germline, CDR1 is MDHEN, CDR2 SYDVKM. There are 16 residues in the CDR3. The CDR3 spells CASSLLGGNSNQPQHF. Written as DNA, the CDR3 is TGTGCCAGCAGTTTATTGGGGGGGAATAGCAATCAGCCCCAGCATTTT.

J is TRBJ1-1 and V is TRBV2; the D gene is possibly TRBD1 (5 bases). This CDR3 spans 13 amino acids. CDR1 and CDR2 from the germline V gene are SNHLY and FYNNEI. V lost 4 bases and J lost 1, with 7 bases in between. CDR3 sequence reads: CASSVQGNTEAFF. The CDR3 coding sequence is TGTGCCAGCAGTGTCCAGGGGAACACTGAAGCTTTCTTT.

V is TRBV4-3 and J is TRBJ2-1; 7 bases map to TRBD1. This CDR3 comprises 16 residues. V lost 3 bases and J lost 4; bases outside the gene matches: 9. Germline CDR1 and CDR2: LGHNA and YSLEER. The CDR3, as DNA: TGCGCCAGCAGCCAGAGATGGGACAGACCTTACAATGAGCAGTTCTTC. This codes for CASSQRWDRPYNEQFF.